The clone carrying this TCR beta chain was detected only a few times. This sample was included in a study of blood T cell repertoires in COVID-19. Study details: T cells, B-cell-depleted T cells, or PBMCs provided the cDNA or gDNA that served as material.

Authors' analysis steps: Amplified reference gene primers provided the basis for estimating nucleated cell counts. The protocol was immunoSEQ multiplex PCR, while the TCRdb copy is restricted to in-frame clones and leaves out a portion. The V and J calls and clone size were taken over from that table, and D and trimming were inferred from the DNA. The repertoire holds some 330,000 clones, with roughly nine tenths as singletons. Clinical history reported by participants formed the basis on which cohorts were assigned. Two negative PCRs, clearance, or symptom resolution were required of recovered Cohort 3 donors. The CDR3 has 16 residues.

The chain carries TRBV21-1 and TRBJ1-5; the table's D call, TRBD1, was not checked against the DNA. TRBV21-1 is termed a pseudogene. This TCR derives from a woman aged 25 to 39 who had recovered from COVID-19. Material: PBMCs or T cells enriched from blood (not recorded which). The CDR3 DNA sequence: TGTGCCAGCAGCAAAGAGGAACCCCCCAGGAATCAGCCCCAGCATTTT. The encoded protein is CASSKEEPPRNQPQHF.